This paragraph covers one T cell receptor beta chain sequence. Antigen unknown. V lost 8 bases to trimming and J lost 10 bases; unmatched junction nucleotides: 11. Looked up from germline, CDR1 is MNHNS and CDR2 is SASEGT. The CDR3 has 12 residues. Time point here: week 47, end of study. Every vaccination contained 300 ug of the mutant IDH1 20-mer peptide and was paired with topical imiquimod. These data belong to a study of a mutant IDH1 vaccine in newly diagnosed glioma. Study findings and constraints: Vaccination induced immune responses in 85% to 95% of patients.

Profiling relied on immunoSEQ multiplex PCR, and the TCRdb table lists in-frame clones only, not all of them. Of about 56,000 clones in the sample, roughly 80% were seen once. J is TRBJ2-7 and V is TRBV6-1, with 7 positions matching TRBD1. Sequencing was performed on PBMCs, taken from a glioma patient whose treatment included an IDH1 peptide vaccine. This receptor was identified in a woman aged 45-59 years with glioma. CDR3 in amino acids: CASRRTGLDQYF. The CDR3 nucleotides are TGTGCCAGCCGACGGACAGGCCTCGACCAGTACTTC.